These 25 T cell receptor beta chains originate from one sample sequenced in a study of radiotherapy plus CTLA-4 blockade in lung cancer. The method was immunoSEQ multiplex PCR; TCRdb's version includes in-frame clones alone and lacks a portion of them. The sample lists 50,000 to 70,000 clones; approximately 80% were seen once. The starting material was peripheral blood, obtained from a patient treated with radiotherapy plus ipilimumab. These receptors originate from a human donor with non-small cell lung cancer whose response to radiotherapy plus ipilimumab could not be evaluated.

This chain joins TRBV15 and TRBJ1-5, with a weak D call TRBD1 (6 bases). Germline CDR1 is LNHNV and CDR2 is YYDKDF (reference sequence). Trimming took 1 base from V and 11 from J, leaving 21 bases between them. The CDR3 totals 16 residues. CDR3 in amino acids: CATSRGGGRGHPAQHF. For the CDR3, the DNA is TGTGCCACCAGCAGAGGAGGGGGAAGGGGCCACCCGGCCCAGCATTTT.

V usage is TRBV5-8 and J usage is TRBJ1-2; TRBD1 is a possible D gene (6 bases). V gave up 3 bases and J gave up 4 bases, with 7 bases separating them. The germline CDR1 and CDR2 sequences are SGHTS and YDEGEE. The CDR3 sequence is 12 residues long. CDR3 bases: TGTGCCAGCAGCTACAGGGTCTATGGCTACACCTTC. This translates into CASSYRVYGYTF.

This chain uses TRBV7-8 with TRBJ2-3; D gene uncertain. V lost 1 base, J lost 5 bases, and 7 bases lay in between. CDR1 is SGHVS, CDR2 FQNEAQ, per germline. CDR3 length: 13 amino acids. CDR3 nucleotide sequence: TGTGCCAGCAGCTTAGGGGCGCGAGATACGCAGTATTTT. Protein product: CASSLGARDTQYF.

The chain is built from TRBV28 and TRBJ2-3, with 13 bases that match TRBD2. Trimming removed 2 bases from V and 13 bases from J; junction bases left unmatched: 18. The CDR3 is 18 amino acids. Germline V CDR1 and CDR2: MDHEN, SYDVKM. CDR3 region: CASSLTQLTSGRTGREYF. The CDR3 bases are TGTGCCAGCAGTTTAACCCAGCTGACTAGCGGGAGGACTGGGAGGGAGTATTTT.

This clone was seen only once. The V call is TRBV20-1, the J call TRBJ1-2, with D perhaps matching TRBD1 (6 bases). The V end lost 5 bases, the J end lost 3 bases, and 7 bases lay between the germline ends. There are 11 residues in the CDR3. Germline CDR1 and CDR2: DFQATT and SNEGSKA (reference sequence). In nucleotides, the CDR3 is TGCAGTGCTTCAGGGGACTATGGCTACACCTTC. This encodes CSASGDYGYTF.

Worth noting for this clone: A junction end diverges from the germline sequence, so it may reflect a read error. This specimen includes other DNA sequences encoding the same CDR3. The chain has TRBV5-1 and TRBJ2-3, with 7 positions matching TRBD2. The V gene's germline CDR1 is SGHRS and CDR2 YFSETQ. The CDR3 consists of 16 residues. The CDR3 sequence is CASSLGASGNTDTQYF. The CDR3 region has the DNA TGCGCCAGCAGCTTGGGGGCTAGCGGCAACACAGATACGCAATATTTT.

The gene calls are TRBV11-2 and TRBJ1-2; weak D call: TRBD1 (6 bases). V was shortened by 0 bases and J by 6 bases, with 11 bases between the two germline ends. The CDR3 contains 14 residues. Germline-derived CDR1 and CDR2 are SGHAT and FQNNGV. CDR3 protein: CASSLELTGDGYTF. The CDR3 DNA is TGTGCCAGCAGCTTAGAGTTGACAGGCGATGGCTACACCTTC.

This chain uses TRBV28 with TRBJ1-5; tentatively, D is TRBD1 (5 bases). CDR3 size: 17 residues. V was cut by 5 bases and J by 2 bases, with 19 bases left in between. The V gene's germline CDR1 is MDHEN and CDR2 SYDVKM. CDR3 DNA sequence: TGTGCCAGCAGTCCCCCCTCGGGGGGGGGTGGCAATCAGCCCCAGCATTTT. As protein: CASSPPSGGGGNQPQHF.

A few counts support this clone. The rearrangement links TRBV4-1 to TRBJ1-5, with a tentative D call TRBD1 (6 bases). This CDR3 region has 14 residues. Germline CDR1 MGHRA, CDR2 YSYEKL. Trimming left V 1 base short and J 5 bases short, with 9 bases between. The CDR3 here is CASSQAGAHQPQHF. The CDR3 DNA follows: TGCGCCAGCAGCCAAGCAGGGGCTCATCAGCCCCAGCATTTT.

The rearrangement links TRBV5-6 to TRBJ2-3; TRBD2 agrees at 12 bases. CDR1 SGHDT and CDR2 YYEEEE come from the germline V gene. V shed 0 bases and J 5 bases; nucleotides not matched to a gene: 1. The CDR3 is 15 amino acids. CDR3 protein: CASSLELAGGDTQYF. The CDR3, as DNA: TGTGCCAGCAGCTTGGAACTAGCGGGGGGAGATACGCAGTATTTT.

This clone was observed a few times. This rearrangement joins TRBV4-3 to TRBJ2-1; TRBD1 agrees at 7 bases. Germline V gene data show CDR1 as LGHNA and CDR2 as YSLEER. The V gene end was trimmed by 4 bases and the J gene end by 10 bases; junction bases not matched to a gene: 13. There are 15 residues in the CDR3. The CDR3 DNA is TGCGCCAGCAGCCGTCACCGGGACAGTGGCCTCGAGCAGTTCTTC. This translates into CASSRHRDSGLEQFF.

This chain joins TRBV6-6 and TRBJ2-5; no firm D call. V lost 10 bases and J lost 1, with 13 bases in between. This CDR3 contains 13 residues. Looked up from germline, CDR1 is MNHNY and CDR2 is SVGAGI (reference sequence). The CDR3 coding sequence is TGTGCCACCTCCGTAGCCTTCCAAGAGACCCAGTACTTC. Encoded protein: CATSVAFQETQYF.

The DNA of the CDR3 is TGCGCCAGCAGCTTGGACAACCTACGGGGTTTGAGCACAGATACGCAGTATTTT. Its translation is CASSLDNLRGLSTDTQYF. The chain links TRBV5-1 to TRBJ2-3; a weak D match, TRBD2 (5 bases). This CDR3 contains 18 residues. V lost 0 bases and J 0 bases, leaving 17 bases between the germline ends. The germline gives CDR1 SGHRS, CDR2 YFSETQ.

The CDR3: CASSESRQAQETQYF. Written as DNA, the CDR3 is TGCGCCAGCAGTGAGTCGAGACAGGCACAAGAGACCCAGTACTTC. The genes are TRBV10-1 and TRBJ2-5, with D perhaps matching TRBD1 (6 bases). This CDR3 region has 15 residues. Germline-derived CDR1 and CDR2 are WNHNN and SYGVQD (reference sequence). Trimming took 0 bases from V and 2 from J, leaving 10 bases between them.

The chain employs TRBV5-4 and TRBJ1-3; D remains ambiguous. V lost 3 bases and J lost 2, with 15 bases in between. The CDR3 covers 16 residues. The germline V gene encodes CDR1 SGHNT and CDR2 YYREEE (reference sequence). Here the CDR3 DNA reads TGTGCCAGCAGCTCCGGTACGGGAAGGACTGGAAACACCATATATTTT. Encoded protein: CASSSGTGRTGNTIYF.

The CDR3, as DNA: TGTGCCAGCAGCACATACCGGGGGGGAGGTGGTACGCAGTATTTT. Protein product: CASSTYRGGGGTQYF. The rearrangement joins TRBV7-2 to TRBJ2-3, with TRBD2 identical over 8 bases. Trimming took 5 bases from V and 8 from J; bases not matched to a gene: 12. From germline, CDR1 is SGHTA and CDR2 FQGNSA. This CDR3 comprises 15 residues.

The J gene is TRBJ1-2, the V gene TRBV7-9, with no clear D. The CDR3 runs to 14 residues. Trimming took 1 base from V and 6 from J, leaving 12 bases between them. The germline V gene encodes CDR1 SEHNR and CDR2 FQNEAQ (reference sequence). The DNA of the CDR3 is TGTGCCAGCAGCTTAGGGGCCGGGAATGATGGCTACACCTTC. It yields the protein CASSLGAGNDGYTF.

For the CDR3, the DNA is TGTGCCAGTAGTCTCGGACTCTTAACGAACACTGAAGCTTTCTTT. Translated: CASSLGLLTNTEAFF. V and J are TRBV19 and TRBJ1-1; no reliable D call. CDR3 length: 15 amino acids. Germline CDR1 is LNHDA and CDR2 is SQIVND (reference sequence). V was trimmed by 5 bases and J by 1 base, leaving 14 bases between them.

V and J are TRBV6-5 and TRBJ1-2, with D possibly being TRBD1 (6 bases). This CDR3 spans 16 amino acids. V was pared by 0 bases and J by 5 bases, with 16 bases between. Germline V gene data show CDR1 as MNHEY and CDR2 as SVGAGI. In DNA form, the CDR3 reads TGTGCCAGCAGTTACTCGAAGGGGGGGGGCAAATATGGCTACACCTTC. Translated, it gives CASSYSKGGGKYGYTF.

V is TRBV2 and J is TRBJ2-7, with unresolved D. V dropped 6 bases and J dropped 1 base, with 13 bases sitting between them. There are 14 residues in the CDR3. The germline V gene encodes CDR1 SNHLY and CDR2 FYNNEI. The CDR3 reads CASRVRRISYEQYF. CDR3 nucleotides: TGTGCCAGCAGAGTTAGGAGAATTTCCTACGAGCAGTACTTC.

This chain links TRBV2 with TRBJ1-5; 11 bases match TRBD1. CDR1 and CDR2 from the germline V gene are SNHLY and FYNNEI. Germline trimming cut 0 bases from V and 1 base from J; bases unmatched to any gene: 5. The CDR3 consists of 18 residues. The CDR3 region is CASSEARTGGWSNQPQHF. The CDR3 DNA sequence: TGTGCCAGCAGTGAAGCGCGGACAGGGGGCTGGAGCAATCAGCCCCAGCATTTT.

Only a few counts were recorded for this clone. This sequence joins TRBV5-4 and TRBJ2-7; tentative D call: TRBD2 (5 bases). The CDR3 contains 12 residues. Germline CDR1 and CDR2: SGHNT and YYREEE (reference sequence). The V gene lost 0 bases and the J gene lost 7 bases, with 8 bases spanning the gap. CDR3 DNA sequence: TGTGCCAGCAGCTTGGCGCCGGGAGAGCAGTACTTC. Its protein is CASSLAPGEQYF.

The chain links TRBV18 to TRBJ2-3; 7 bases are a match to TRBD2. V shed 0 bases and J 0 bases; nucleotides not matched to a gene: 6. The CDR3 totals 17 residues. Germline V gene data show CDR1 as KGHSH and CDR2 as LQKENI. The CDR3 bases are TGTGCCAGCTCACCACCTGGTGGGAGGGTAAGCACAGATACGCAGTATTTT. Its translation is CASSPPGGRVSTDTQYF.

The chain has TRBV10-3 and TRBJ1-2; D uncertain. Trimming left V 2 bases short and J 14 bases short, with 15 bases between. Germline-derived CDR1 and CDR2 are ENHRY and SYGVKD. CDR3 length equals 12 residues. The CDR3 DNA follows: TGTGCCATCAGTGAGCCCGGGTCGGAGGATACCTTC. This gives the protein CAISEPGSEDTF.

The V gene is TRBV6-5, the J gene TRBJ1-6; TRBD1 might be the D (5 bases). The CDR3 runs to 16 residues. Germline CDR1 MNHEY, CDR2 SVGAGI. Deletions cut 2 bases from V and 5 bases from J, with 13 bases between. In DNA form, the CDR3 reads TGTGCCAGCAGTTACACGCCTCGGGGGGATAATTCACCCCTCCACTTT. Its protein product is CASSYTPRGDNSPLHF.